Below are 9 T cell receptor beta chains sequenced from a single sample in a study of blood T cell repertoires in COVID-19. The table came from immunoSEQ multiplex PCR; TCRdb's copy has only in-frame clones and leaves some out. Of around 150,000 clones in the sample, 70% to 90% are singletons; the top ten hold 2.5% to 4%. The material sequenced was peripheral blood. The receptors derive from a man between 65 and 85 years old with acute or convalescent COVID-19.

This clone was seen a single time. V and J are TRBV5-1 and TRBJ2-3; D may be TRBD1 (6 bases). CDR1 and CDR2 from the germline V gene are SGHRS and YFSETQ. The CDR3 is made up of 15 amino acids. Trimming cost V 0 bases and J 0 bases, with 8 bases left between them. The CDR3 region has the DNA TGCGCCAGCAGCTTGGACGGACAGAGCACAGATACGCAGTATTTT. This codes for CASSLDGQSTDTQYF.

The V gene is TRBV11-2, the J gene TRBJ2-5; D not certain. The V gene's germline CDR1 is SGHAT and CDR2 FQNNGV. The CDR3 has 12 residues. Trimming shortened V by 5 bases and J by 5 bases, and 9 bases separated the two germline ends. The CDR3 DNA follows: TGTGCCAGCAGCCCGAGATGGGAGACCCAGTACTTC. Translated, it gives CASSPRWETQYF.

This chain links TRBV19 with TRBJ1-2; perhaps TRBD1 as D (5 bases). The CDR3 length is 12 residues. V was clipped by 3 bases and J by 8 bases, with 10 bases between them. Germline values: CDR1 LNHDA, CDR2 SQIVND (reference sequence). The chain's CDR3 is CASSIPGIGYTF. CDR3 nucleotide sequence: TGTGCCAGTAGTATCCCAGGGATAGGCTACACCTTC.

The V gene is TRBV7-9, the J gene TRBJ2-7; D ambiguous. Germline-derived CDR1 and CDR2 are SEHNR and FQNEAQ (reference sequence). CDR3 length equals 13 residues. Trimming took 3 bases from V and 0 from J, leaving 6 bases between them. The CDR3 spells CASSFLSSYEQYF. CDR3 nucleotides: TGTGCCAGCAGCTTCCTTAGCTCCTACGAGCAGTACTTC.

The J gene is TRBJ2-5, the V gene TRBV9; TRBD2 matches 10 bases. The CDR3 spans 17 residues. J was trimmed by 4 bases and V by 4 bases; bases with no gene match: 13. The germline V gene encodes CDR1 SGDLS and CDR2 YYNGEE. CDR3 loop: CASSTWTSGDPVETQYF. CDR3 nucleotides: TGTGCCAGCAGCACCTGGACTAGCGGAGATCCGGTAGAGACCCAGTACTTC.

This chain links TRBV2 with TRBJ1-1; weak D call: TRBD1 (5 bases). V gave up 7 bases and J gave up 2 bases, with 14 bases separating them. CDR3 length: 14 amino acids. Per germline, CDR1 SNHLY and CDR2 FYNNEI. This CDR3 reads CASIRGLLNTEAFF. CDR3 coding DNA: TGTGCCAGCATAAGGGGACTCCTTAACACTGAAGCTTTCTTT.

V gene TRBV12-3 or TRBV12-4 combines with J gene TRBJ2-7; TRBD1 matches at 10 bases. The CDR3 totals 13 residues. V trimming: 6 bases; J trimming: 5 bases; junction bases outside the gene matches: 4. The CDR3 DNA reads as TGTGCCAGCAGCCGGGGGACAGGGGACGAGCAGTACTTC. Amino acids: CASSRGTGDEQYF.

The rearrangement links TRBV7-2 to TRBJ1-1; 7 positions match TRBD1. Trimming took 1 base from V and 2 from J; bases not matched to a gene: 4. CDR3 length equals 15 residues. Germline V lookup: CDR1 SGHTA, CDR2 FQGNSA. The CDR3 DNA follows: TGTGCCAGCAGCTTAGATAACAGGGGAAACACTGAAGCTTTCTTT. It translates to CASSLDNRGNTEAFF.

The chain employs TRBV7-2 and TRBJ1-5, with D perhaps matching TRBD1 (6 bases). V was trimmed by 3 bases and J by 4 bases, leaving 10 bases between them. The CDR3 loop spans 14 amino acids. The germline gives CDR1 SGHTA, CDR2 FQGNSA. The CDR3 DNA reads TGTGCCAGCAGCTTTAGGGGGGGGAATCAGCCCCAGCATTTT. Its protein product is CASSFRGGNQPQHF.